This TCR beta chain originates from a study of response to subunit inactivated influenza vaccine. General observations from the study: The authors put forward the suggestion that each seasonal influenza vaccination may bring in only a limited number of new T cells.

This CDR3 has 12 residues. The junction had 1 base not matched to a gene; V was cut back by 5 bases and J by 6 bases. Germline CDR1 is LNHDA and CDR2 is SQIVND (reference sequence). A remark on this clonotype: Its antigen is as yet unknown.

TCRdb re-called the RT-PCR reads with MiXCR, one entry per CDR3 protein. The repertoire holds about 190,000 distinct CDR3 sequences, with around 15% as singletons. V and J are TRBV19 and TRBJ2-1, with 7 positions matching TRBD2. The sample was CD8+ T cells sorted from PBMCs, taken 5 days after vaccination. This TCR was sampled from a man aged 50-59 years who received an inactivated influenza vaccine. For the CDR3, the DNA is TGTGCCAGTAGTCGGGGGGTCAATGAGCAGTTCTTC. It is translated as CASSRGVNEQFF.